This entry lists 26 T cell receptor beta chains sequenced from one sample in a study of cytomegalovirus exposure and HLA in healthy donors. PCR was performed using 60 Vbeta and 13 Jbeta primers. Some clones are missing from TCRdb's copy, which holds only in-frame ones; the method was immunoSEQ multiplex PCR. The table shows approximately 150,000 clones, with 88% occurring only once. The sample consisted of PBMCs. The receptor set was obtained from a woman aged 40 to 50 in good health and CMV-seronegative.

The J gene is TRBJ2-5, the V gene TRBV10-3, with 14 bases fitting TRBD2. TRBJ2-7 explains the end of the DNA better; the J call may be wrong. CDR1 is ENHRY, CDR2 SYGVKD, per germline. The CDR3 loop spans 17 amino acids. The CDR3 sequence is CAISPGLAGDIGPEQYF. As DNA, the CDR3 is TGTGCCATCAGTCCGGGACTAGCGGGAGATATCGGGCCCGAGCAGTACTTC.

J is TRBJ2-7 and V is TRBV11-3, with 7 bases that match TRBD2. This CDR3 is 14 amino acids long. V shed 4 bases and J 2 bases; nucleotides not matched to a gene: 5. Germline values: CDR1 SGHNT, CDR2 YENEEA. CDR3 in DNA: TGTGCCAGCAGCTCCTGGGGGGGGACCTACGAGCAGTACTTC. This translates into CASSSWGGTYEQYF.

This clone was observed a few times. CDR3 coding DNA: TGCGCCAGCAGCGTAGTGGGACAGGGATCGGCAGAGACCCAGTACTTC. Translating it yields CASSVVGQGSAETQYF. This chain links TRBV5-1 with TRBJ2-5; 9 nucleotides align to TRBD1. V lost 4 bases to trimming and J lost 4 bases; unmatched junction nucleotides: 11. Per germline, CDR1 SGHRS and CDR2 YFSETQ. The CDR3 sequence is 16 residues long.

The chain is built from TRBV11-3 and TRBJ1-1; 9 nucleotides match TRBD1. V lost 4 bases to trimming and J lost 2 bases; unmatched junction nucleotides: 5. The CDR3 extends over 15 amino acids. Germline V gene sequence: CDR1 SGHNT, CDR2 YENEEA. Here the CDR3 reads CASSSWTGANTEAFF. The CDR3 nucleotides are TGTGCCAGCAGCTCCTGGACAGGGGCCAACACTGAAGCTTTCTTT.

V and J are TRBV9 and TRBJ1-1; 7 bases map to TRBD1. Trimming at V came to 0 bases and at J to 2 bases, leaving 7 bases not matched to a gene. The CDR3 has 16 amino acids. Germline V CDR1 and CDR2: SGDLS, YYNGEE. CDR3 nucleotides: TGTGCCAGCAGCGTAGGGGCGACAGGGATTAACACTGAAGCTTTCTTT. Encoded protein: CASSVGATGINTEAFF.

The V and J genes are TRBV11-2 and TRBJ2-2; the D is unclear. This CDR3 region has 15 residues. Germline assignment: CDR1 SGHAT and CDR2 FQNNGV. V was pared by 0 bases and J by 4 bases, with 9 bases between. The CDR3 reads CASSLDRYATGELFF. In nucleotides, the CDR3 is TGTGCCAGCAGCTTAGATCGGTATGCCACCGGGGAGCTGTTTTTT.

The V gene is TRBV4-1, the J gene TRBJ1-3; the D gene is possibly TRBD1 (5 bases). The length of the CDR3 is 14 residues. V lost 5 bases and J 6 bases, leaving 14 bases between the germline ends. CDR1 and CDR2 from the germline V gene are MGHRA and YSYEKL. This CDR3 reads CASSKSGLINTIYF. Here the CDR3 DNA reads TGCGCCAGCAGCAAGTCGGGACTTATAAACACCATATATTTT.

The J gene is TRBJ2-5, the V gene TRBV4-2, with TRBD2 identical over 8 bases. CDR3 length: 15 residues. CDR1 LGHNA and CDR2 YNFKEQ come from the germline V gene. J was trimmed by 5 bases and V by 4 bases; bases with no gene match: 9. The CDR3 DNA follows: TGTGCCAGCAGCCCGGGAGGGGCCGGTTTGGAGACCCAGTACTTC. It encodes CASSPGGAGLETQYF.

The rearrangement links TRBV29-1 to TRBJ2-1, with TRBD1 as a possible D gene (6 bases). The ends were cut back, 3 bases at V and 4 bases at J, with 10 bases in the middle. The germline gives CDR1 SQVTM, CDR2 ANQGSEA. This CDR3 has 13 residues. Written as DNA, the CDR3 is TGCAGCGTTGACGACAGGATGTACAATGAGCAGTTCTTC. The encoded protein is CSVDDRMYNEQFF.

This chain links TRBV7-6 with TRBJ1-2, with 12 nucleotides matching TRBD1. The V segment lost 5 bases and the J segment 3 bases; nucleotides outside the gene matches: 7. This CDR3 has 16 residues. CDR1 is SGHVS, CDR2 FNYEAQ, per germline. CDR3 sequence reads: CASSQGQGASDYGYTF. The CDR3 coding sequence is TGTGCCAGCAGCCAGGGACAGGGGGCGTCAGACTATGGCTACACCTTC.

Turning to this clone: At one boundary the junction diverges from the germline segment, which might be a read error. The same CDR3 is also encoded by other DNA sequences in this sample. The V and J genes are TRBV7-9 and TRBJ1-6; a possible D gene is TRBD1 (5 bases). This CDR3 is 14 amino acids long. Germline assignment: CDR1 SEHNR and CDR2 FQNEAQ (reference sequence). The CDR3 DNA reads as TGTGCCAGCAATATCCAGGGCAATAATTCCCCCCTCCACTTT. Protein: CASNIQGNNSPLHF.

The count of this clone is one. The rearrangement joins TRBV6-5 to TRBJ2-1; 16 bases are shared with TRBD2. Germline V CDR1 and CDR2: MNHEY, SVGAGI. The V gene end was trimmed by 6 bases and the J gene end by 8 bases; junction bases not matched to a gene: 4. This CDR3 contains 15 residues. The CDR3 is CASSSGTSGRDEQFF. The CDR3 region has the DNA TGTGCCAGCAGCTCCGGGACTAGCGGGAGGGATGAGCAGTTCTTC.

A note on this clone: The same CDR3 also results from other DNA sequences found in this sample. CDR3 loop: CASSLGGGYNEQFF. CDR3 nucleotide sequence: TGCGCCAGCAGCTTGGGAGGGGGTTACAATGAGCAGTTCTTC. The chain joins TRBV5-1 to TRBJ2-1; perhaps TRBD1 as D (6 bases). Trimming pared 0 bases from V and 4 bases from J, leaving 8 bases between. CDR3 length: 14 amino acids. The germline gives CDR1 SGHRS, CDR2 YFSETQ.

The rearrangement joins TRBV7-6 to TRBJ1-2, with 7 bases that match TRBD1. V shed 1 base and J 7 bases; nucleotides not matched to a gene: 12. Germline lookup yields CDR1 SGHVS and CDR2 FNYEAQ. The CDR3 length is 16 residues. CDR3 sequence (DNA): TGTGCCAGCAGCTTAGGGCTCGGACAGGTCTCCGGTGGCTACACCTTC. It specifies CASSLGLGQVSGGYTF.

The chain couples TRBV30 to TRBJ1-4, with TRBD1 as a possible D gene (6 bases). CDR3 size: 14 residues. Germline V gene sequence: CDR1 GTSNPN, CDR2 SVGIG (reference sequence). V lost 0 bases and J lost 7, with 12 bases in between. This chain's CDR3 is CAWSVPGHGEKLFF. The CDR3, as DNA: TGTGCCTGGAGTGTACCGGGACACGGTGAAAAACTGTTTTTT.

The V and J genes are TRBV15 and TRBJ2-3; TRBD2 matches 8 bases. This CDR3 has 15 amino acids. V shed 5 bases and J 4 bases; nucleotides not matched to a gene: 8. CDR1 and CDR2 (germline): LNHNV, YYDKDF (reference sequence). The CDR3 region is CATSRAGGLADTQYF. The CDR3 nucleotides are TGTGCCACCAGCCGCGCGGGAGGTTTAGCAGATACGCAGTATTTT.

J is TRBJ2-7 and V is TRBV7-9; 9 bases fit TRBD2. Germline CDR1 SEHNR, CDR2 FQNEAQ (reference sequence). J lost 3 bases, V lost 0 bases, and 3 bases had no gene match. The CDR3 covers 15 residues. The CDR3 DNA reads TGTGCCAGCAGCTTAGCGACTAGCGGTGTCTACGAGCAGTACTTC. Amino acids: CASSLATSGVYEQYF.

This CDR3 is CASSILPAGVPGELFF. The CDR3 DNA is TGTGCCAGTAGTATTTTACCAGCGGGAGTTCCCGGGGAGCTGTTTTTT. The V gene is TRBV19, the J gene TRBJ2-2; 8 bases are shared with TRBD2. Unmatched junction bases numbered 9, after V lost 3 bases and J lost 6 bases. This CDR3 region has 16 residues. The germline gives CDR1 LNHDA, CDR2 SQIVND (reference sequence).

Remarks on this clone: Germline is not matched at one junction end, which may reflect a read error. V and J are TRBV7-9 and TRBJ1-3; D call uncertain. The CDR3 is 12 amino acids. Germline CDR1 and CDR2: SEHNR and FQNEAQ (reference sequence). The CDR3 sequence: CSSSFERNTIYF. The CDR3 nucleotides read TGTTCCAGCAGCTTTGAGAGAAACACCATATATTTT.

A remark on this clone: The CDR3 end shows no conserved phenylalanine or tryptophan, and so a read error is likely. The DNA is left out, because the CDR3 cannot be placed on it with certainty; the CDR3 is given as TCRdb lists it. The gene calls are TRBV2 and TRBJ1-1; the D call in the table, TRBD1, was not verified against the DNA. Germline V CDR1 and CDR2: SNHLY, FYNNEI. Both ends counted, the CDR3 spans 13 residues. This CDR3 is CASSEEETGGPSL.

V and J are TRBV7-8 and TRBJ2-7; TRBD2 is a possible D gene (6 bases). V was clipped by 1 base and J by 4 bases, with 8 bases between them. This CDR3 has 13 amino acids. The germline gives CDR1 SGHVS, CDR2 FQNEAQ. CDR3 nucleotides: TGTGCCAGCAGCTTAGGCGGGGAGTACGAGCAGTACTTC. Translating it yields CASSLGGEYEQYF.

This chain connects TRBV30 to TRBJ1-2, with 8 bases lining up with TRBD1. This CDR3 is built from 16 residues. CDR1 is GTSNPN, CDR2 SVGIG, per germline (reference sequence). V was clipped by 3 bases and J by 2 bases; unmatched bases: 11. DNA of the CDR3: TGTGCCTGGAGGGAGAGGGCAGGGGGCGCGAACTATGGCTACACCTTC. It encodes CAWRERAGGANYGYTF. Filled out from reference TRBV30 and TRBJ1-2, the complete variable domain reads SQTIHQWPATLVQPVGSPLSLECTVEGTSNPNLYWYRQAAGRGLQLLFYSVGIGQISSEVPQNLSASRPQDRQFILSSKKLLLSDSGFYLCAWRERAGGANYGYTFGSGTRLTVV.

The gene calls are TRBV7-9 and TRBJ2-2; 10 bases line up with TRBD2. The germline V gene encodes CDR1 SEHNR and CDR2 FQNEAQ (reference sequence). The ends lost 5 bases at V and 4 bases at J; junction bases unmatched: 10. The CDR3 loop spans 17 amino acids. The CDR3 loop is CASSPPGTSARTGELFF. As DNA, the CDR3 is TGTGCCAGCAGCCCTCCCGGGACTAGCGCCCGCACCGGGGAGCTGTTTTTT.

This clone was seen many times. The chain employs TRBV7-3 and TRBJ2-7; D is perhaps TRBD2 (5 bases). Trimming took 6 bases from V and 3 from J, leaving 15 bases between them. This CDR3 contains 14 residues. Germline V gene sequence: CDR1 SGHTA, CDR2 FQGTGA. Here the CDR3 DNA reads TGTGCCAGCAGAGGAGGATTAGACCGCTACGAGCAGTACTTC. It translates to CASRGGLDRYEQYF.

This clone has only one observation. The chain recombines TRBV5-1 with TRBJ2-3; 15 bases align to TRBD2. Per the germline V gene, CDR1 is SGHRS and CDR2 is YFSETQ. V gave up 3 bases and J gave up 7 bases; unmatched junction bases: 9. This CDR3 is built from 17 residues. CDR3 DNA: TGCGCCAGCAGCTCCGGGACTAGCGGGAGGTTGGGACATACGCAGTATTTT. Translating gives CASSSGTSGRLGHTQYF.

V is TRBV7-2 and J is TRBJ2-1; TRBD2 agrees at 11 bases. CDR3 length: 15 amino acids. V shed 7 bases, J shed 9 bases, and the junction held 11 bases outside the gene matches. From germline, CDR1 is SGHTA and CDR2 FQGNSA. CDR3 sequence (DNA): TGTGCCAGCACCCTCCTAGCGGGAGGTCAAGGTGAGCAGTTCTTC. It yields the protein CASTLLAGGQGEQFF.